The 18 T cell receptor beta chains below come from one sample, sequenced in a study of blood T cell repertoires in COVID-19. Clones were sequenced by immunoSEQ multiplex PCR, and TCRdb holds only the in-frame ones, with some missing. The sample holds about 270,000 clones, approximately 90% seen once. Sample: PBMCs or T cells enriched from blood (not recorded which). Every receptor here comes from a woman aged 30 to 39 with acute COVID-19.

This chain uses TRBV18 with TRBJ2-2; tentative D call: TRBD1 (6 bases). The CDR3 consists of 15 residues. Trimming took 6 bases from V and 2 from J, leaving 13 bases between them. In germline, CDR1 is KGHSH, CDR2 LQKENI. CDR3 in amino acids: CASSNPDRNTGELFF. The CDR3 nucleotides read TGTGCCAGCTCCAACCCGGACAGAAACACCGGGGAGCTGTTTTTT.

This chain uses TRBV6-4 with TRBJ2-3, with D maybe TRBD2 (6 bases). V lost 2 bases to trimming and J lost 0 bases, with 9 bases between them. The CDR3 has 15 residues. Germline CDR1 and CDR2: MRHNA and SNTAGT. Here the CDR3 reads CASSDGSGSTDTQYF. For the CDR3, the DNA is TGTGCCAGCAGTGACGGGAGCGGGAGCACAGATACGCAGTATTTT.

This clone was seen just once. The chain couples TRBV11-2 to TRBJ2-1; D might be TRBD1 (6 bases). The CDR3 covers 13 residues. With 5 bases removed from V and 7 bases from J, the gap between germline ends came to 12 bases. Germline V gene lookup returns CDR1 SGHAT and CDR2 FQNNGV. The CDR3: CASSPLQGNEQFF. In nucleotides, the CDR3 is TGTGCCAGCAGCCCTCTCCAGGGGAATGAGCAGTTCTTC.

The chain uses TRBV27 and TRBJ2-1, with D possibly TRBD2 on 5 matching bases. CDR1 is MNHEY, CDR2 SMNVEV, per germline (reference sequence). CDR3 length equals 13 residues. The ends were cut back, 4 bases at V and 4 bases at J, with 8 bases in the middle. The CDR3 nucleotides read TGTGCCAGCAGTTCCGACTATTACAATGAGCAGTTCTTC. Encoded protein: CASSSDYYNEQFF.

The chain recombines TRBV30 with TRBJ1-2; TRBD1 agrees at 7 bases. This CDR3 has 9 amino acids. Per germline, CDR1 GTSNPN and CDR2 SVGIG (reference sequence). The CDR3 region is CWDRRGYTF. The CDR3 bases are TGTTGGGACAGACGAGGCTACACCTTC.

As DNA, the CDR3 is TGTGCCTGGACAGGACTAGCGGGATCGTCGGGGGGGGAGCTGTTTTTT. Protein sequence: CAWTGLAGSSGGELFF. V gene TRBV30 combines with J gene TRBJ2-2; 12 bases align to TRBD2. V shed 4 bases and J 8 bases; nucleotides not matched to a gene: 11. The germline V gene has CDR1 GTSNPN and CDR2 SVGIG (reference sequence). The CDR3 is 16 residues long.

This rearrangement joins TRBV28 to TRBJ1-1; D remains ambiguous. CDR1 MDHEN and CDR2 SYDVKM come from the germline V gene. Trimming cost V 4 bases and J 0 bases, with 18 bases left between them. The CDR3 has 17 residues. The CDR3 DNA is TGTGCCAGCAGTTCCTTAACCCTTCGGAGGATGAACACTGAAGCTTTCTTT. It translates to CASSSLTLRRMNTEAFF. The complete variable domain, with remaining parts taken from reference TRBV28 and TRBJ1-1, reads DVKVTQSSRYLVKRTGEKVFLECVQDMDHENMFWYRQDPGLGLRLIYFSYDVKMKEKGDIPEGYSVSREKKERFSLILESASTNQTSMYLCASSSLTLRRMNTEAFFGQGTRLTVV.

V usage is TRBV7-8 and J usage is TRBJ1-2; 8 bases agree with TRBD1. The J segment lost 6 bases and the V segment lost 1 base, leaving 13 bases of the junction unmatched. The CDR3 length is 17 residues. Germline values: CDR1 SGHVS, CDR2 FQNEAQ. CDR3 region: CASSLDQLRTGSHGYTF. The CDR3 DNA is TGTGCCAGCAGCTTAGACCAACTCAGGACAGGGAGTCATGGCTACACCTTC.

The chain has TRBV21-1 and TRBJ2-2; the table's D call, TRBD1, was not checked against the DNA. TRBV21-1 is flagged as a pseudogene. The CDR3 covers 16 residues. This CDR3 is CASSDRDREGTGELFF. In DNA, the CDR3 is TGTGCCAGCAGCGATCGGGACAGGGAGGGCACCGGGGAGCTGTTTTTT.

The rearrangement uses TRBV5-5 and TRBJ2-3; no firm D call. The germline V and J ends were trimmed by 0 bases and 5 bases, with 4 bases remaining between them. Germline V CDR1 and CDR2: SGHKS, YYEKEE (reference sequence). The CDR3 is made up of 12 amino acids. This chain's CDR3 is CASSLAVDTQYF. The DNA of the CDR3 is TGTGCCAGCAGCTTGGCTGTAGATACGCAGTATTTT.

The chain links TRBV29-1 to TRBJ2-1, with 10 bases fitting TRBD2. This CDR3 has 15 amino acids. With 3 bases clipped from V and 12 bases from J, the junction kept 14 bases outside the gene matches. Germline V gene data show CDR1 as SQVTM and CDR2 as ANQGSEA. The CDR3 DNA is TGCAGCGTTGAGTTCCTAGCGGGAGCCCCTCGTGTGCAGTTCTTC. As protein: CSVEFLAGAPRVQFF.

The rearrangement uses TRBV7-2 and TRBJ1-6, with D perhaps TRBD1 (6 bases). This CDR3 has 13 amino acids. Trimming stripped 5 bases from V and 10 bases from J, with 12 bases between. CDR1 is SGHTA, CDR2 FQGNSA, per germline. The CDR3, as DNA: TGTGCCAGCAGCACATACAGGGAATCACCCCTCCACTTT. The encoded protein is CASSTYRESPLHF. The full variable domain, with the rest looked up from reference TRBV7-2 and TRBJ1-6, is GAGVSQSPSNKVTEKGKDVELRCDPISGHTALYWYRQSLGQGLEFLIYFQGNSAPDKSGLPSDRFSAERTGGSVSTLTIQRTQQEDSAVYLCASSTYRESPLHFGNGTRLTVT.

V and J are TRBV28 and TRBJ1-1; 8 bases are a match to TRBD1. Germline values: CDR1 MDHEN, CDR2 SYDVKM. Trimming took 4 bases from V and 3 from J; bases not matched to a gene: 10. The CDR3 length is 16 residues. In DNA form, the CDR3 reads TGTGCCAGCAGTTCAGGGGGCGAAACCGGGGACACTGAAGCTTTCTTT. Translation: CASSSGGETGDTEAFF.

The gene calls are TRBV24-1 and TRBJ1-5; D unclear. Per germline, CDR1 KGHDR and CDR2 SFDVKD. CDR3 length: 15 residues. Trimming removed 0 bases at V and 5 bases at J, with 10 bases between. The CDR3 DNA sequence: TGTGCCACCAGTGATTTGAATAGCGGAGATCAGCCCCAGCATTTT. Its protein product is CATSDLNSGDQPQHF.

CDR3 sequence reads: CASSLPEATNEKLFF. As DNA, the CDR3 is TGTGCCAGCAGTTTACCAGAGGCAACTAATGAAAAACTGTTTTTT. This chain links TRBV28 with TRBJ1-4, with D unresolved. Trimming took 2 bases from V and 0 from J, leaving 7 bases between them. This CDR3 has 15 amino acids. The germline V gene has CDR1 MDHEN and CDR2 SYDVKM.

The chain employs TRBV19 and TRBJ1-5; 10 bases map to TRBD1. The ends lost 5 bases at V and 6 bases at J; junction bases unmatched: 4. Germline-derived CDR1 and CDR2 are LNHDA and SQIVND (reference sequence). The CDR3 covers 14 residues. CDR3 region: CASSSDRGSQPQHF. The CDR3 DNA is TGTGCCAGTAGTTCGGACAGGGGGTCTCAGCCCCAGCATTTT.

The rearrangement links TRBV29-1 to TRBJ1-2; D call uncertain. There are 17 residues in the CDR3. Germline V CDR1 and CDR2: SQVTM, ANQGSEA. Trimming shortened V by 3 bases and J by 0 bases, and 20 bases separated the two germline ends. CDR3 residues: CSVDFSIGGHSNYGYTF. CDR3 nucleotides: TGCAGCGTTGATTTTTCTATTGGCGGCCACTCTAACTATGGCTACACCTTC.

A remark on this clone: The same CDR3 arises from other DNA sequences in this sample as well. CDR3: CASSMGTGGSYEQYF. The CDR3 coding sequence is TGTGCCAGTAGTATGGGGACAGGGGGCTCCTACGAGCAGTACTTC. This chain uses TRBV19 with TRBJ2-7; 11 bases match TRBD1. Trimming took 3 bases from V and 0 from J; bases not matched to a gene: 1. This CDR3 is built from 15 residues. Germline values: CDR1 LNHDA, CDR2 SQIVND (reference sequence).